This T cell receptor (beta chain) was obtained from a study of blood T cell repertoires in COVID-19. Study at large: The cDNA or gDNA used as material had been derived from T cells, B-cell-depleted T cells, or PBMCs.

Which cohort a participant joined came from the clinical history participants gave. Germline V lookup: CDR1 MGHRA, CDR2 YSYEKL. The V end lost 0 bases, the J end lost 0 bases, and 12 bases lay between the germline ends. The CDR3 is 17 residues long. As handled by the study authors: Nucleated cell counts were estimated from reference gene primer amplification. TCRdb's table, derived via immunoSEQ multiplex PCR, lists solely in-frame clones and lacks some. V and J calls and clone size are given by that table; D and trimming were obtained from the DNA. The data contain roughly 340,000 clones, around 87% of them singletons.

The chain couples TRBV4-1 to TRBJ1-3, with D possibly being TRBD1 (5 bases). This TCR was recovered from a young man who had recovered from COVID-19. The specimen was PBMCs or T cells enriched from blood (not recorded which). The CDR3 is CASSQDLLRDSGNTIYF. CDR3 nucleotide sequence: TGCGCCAGCAGCCAAGATCTCCTCAGGGACTCTGGAAACACCATATATTTT.